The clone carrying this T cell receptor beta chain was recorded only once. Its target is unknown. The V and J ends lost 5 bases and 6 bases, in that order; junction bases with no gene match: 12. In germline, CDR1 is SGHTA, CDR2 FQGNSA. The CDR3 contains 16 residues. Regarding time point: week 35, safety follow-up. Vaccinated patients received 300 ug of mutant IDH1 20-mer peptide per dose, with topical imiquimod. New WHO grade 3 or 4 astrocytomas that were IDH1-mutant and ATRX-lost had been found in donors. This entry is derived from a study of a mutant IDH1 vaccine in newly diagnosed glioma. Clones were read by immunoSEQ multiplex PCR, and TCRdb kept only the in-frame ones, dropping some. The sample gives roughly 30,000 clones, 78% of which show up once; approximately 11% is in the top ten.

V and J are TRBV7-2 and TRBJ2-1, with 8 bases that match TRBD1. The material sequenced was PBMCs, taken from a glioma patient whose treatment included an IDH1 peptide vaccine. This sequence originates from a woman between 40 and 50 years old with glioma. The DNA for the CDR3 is TGTGCCAGCAGCCTACGGCGGCAGGGGGCAACCAATGAGCAGTTCTTC. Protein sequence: CASSLRRQGATNEQFF.